A single sample gave rise to the 20 T cell receptor beta chains below, sequenced in a study of metastatic and nonmetastatic thyroid tumors. TCRdb re-called the PCR reads with MiXCR. The sample includes 30,000 or so clones, approximately 7% of them seen just once. There were no patients who had received any treatment before thyroid surgery. The sample taken for sequencing was blood. All receptors come from a female donor with papillary thyroid cancer or a benign thyroid nodule (not recorded which). Some clones in this sample may be carry-over from other donors' samples.

The rearrangement uses TRBV7-8 and TRBJ1-1; D is unresolved. With 2 bases removed from V and 10 bases from J, the gap between germline ends came to 20 bases. There are 15 residues in the CDR3. Germline V lookup: CDR1 SGHVS, CDR2 FQNEAQ. This chain's CDR3 is CASSLWEGMNNRAFF. The DNA for the CDR3 is TGTGCCAGCAGCTTATGGGAAGGAATGAACAATAGAGCTTTCTTT.

In its sample, this clone was seen many times. A read error may be the cause here, since a much bigger clone is one base away. Other nucleotide sequences in the sample specify the same CDR3. This chain uses TRBV12-3 or TRBV12-4 with TRBJ1-1; 9 bases line up with TRBD1. The CDR3 covers 16 residues. The V and J ends lost 4 bases and 8 bases, in that order; junction bases with no gene match: 14. The CDR3 is CASSSPGTGIRAEAFF. The CDR3 DNA is TGTGCCAGCAGTTCCCCCGGGACAGGGATCAGAGCCGAAGCTTTCTTT.

This clone was seen at least ten times. This chain joins TRBV5-1 and TRBJ2-7; unclear D gene. Deletions cut 0 bases from V and 2 bases from J, with 6 bases between. The CDR3 runs to 13 residues. Germline CDR1 and CDR2: SGHRS and YFSETQ. The CDR3 loop is CASSLDLTYEQYF. Written as DNA, the CDR3 is TGCGCCAGCAGCTTGGATCTGACCTACGAGCAGTACTTC.

The table lists this clone with many counts. This chain links TRBV29-1 with TRBJ2-7; no firm D call. This CDR3 is built from 13 residues. Trimming pared 6 bases from V and 1 base from J, leaving 13 bases between. Germline CDR1 SQVTM, CDR2 ANQGSEA. The CDR3 region is CSVQDPLSYEQYF. The CDR3 DNA sequence: TGCAGCGTCCAAGACCCTTTATCCTACGAGCAGTACTTC.

This clone came up many times. V usage is TRBV3-1 and J usage is TRBJ2-7; D remains ambiguous. CDR3 length: 12 amino acids. V was shortened by 5 bases and J by 1 base, with 6 bases between the two germline ends. CDR1 LGHDT and CDR2 YNNKEL come from the germline V gene (reference sequence). The CDR3 reads CASSYTSYEQYF. CDR3 bases: TGTGCCAGCAGCTACACATCCTACGAGCAGTACTTC.

This clone was picked up many times. The rearrangement joins TRBV20-1 to TRBJ1-6, with TRBD1 as a possible D gene (5 bases). V dropped 0 bases and J dropped 13 bases, with 16 bases sitting between them. Germline V gene sequence: CDR1 DFQATT, CDR2 SNEGSKA (reference sequence). The CDR3 loop spans 14 amino acids. The CDR3 spells CSARELTEGRPLHF. CDR3 nucleotides: TGCAGTGCTAGAGAGCTTACAGAGGGGAGGCCCCTCCACTTT.

There are a few counts of this clone. The gene calls are TRBV15 and TRBJ2-7; 7 bases are shared with TRBD1. J lost 7 bases, V lost 4 bases, and 10 bases had no gene match. Germline-derived CDR1 and CDR2 are LNHNV and YYDKDF (reference sequence). There are 14 residues in the CDR3. The CDR3 protein is CATSTGGRGKEQYF. CDR3 nucleotide sequence: TGTGCCACCAGCACCGGAGGCAGGGGGAAGGAGCAGTACTTC.

This clone was counted only a few times. This sequence may be a read error, since a much larger clone differs from it by one base. The chain joins TRBV29-1 to TRBJ2-6; D gene ambiguous. Deletions cut 3 bases from V and 0 bases from J, with 12 bases between. This CDR3 spans 16 amino acids. The germline gives CDR1 SQVTM, CDR2 ANQGSEA. CDR3 coding DNA: TGCAGCGTTGACTCGACGGAACCCTCTGGGGCCAACGTCCTGACTTTC. It is translated as CSVDSTEPSGANVLTF.

This clone was picked up many times. The V call is TRBV3-1, the J call TRBJ1-3, with D perhaps TRBD1 (6 bases). Germline lookup yields CDR1 LGHDT and CDR2 YNNKEL (reference sequence). The CDR3 spans 14 residues. Trimming left V 1 base short and J 4 bases short, with 8 bases between. CDR3: CASSQGGGGNTIYF. CDR3 DNA: TGTGCCAGCAGCCAAGGGGGGGGCGGAAACACCATATATTTT.

This clone came up many times. The genes are TRBV4-1 and TRBJ2-7; no firm D call. CDR1 is MGHRA, CDR2 YSYEKL, per germline. The ends were cut back, 3 bases at V and 4 bases at J, with 10 bases in the middle. The length of the CDR3 is 13 residues. The CDR3 region is CASSHQPGYEQYF. The CDR3, as DNA: TGCGCCAGCAGCCACCAACCCGGGTACGAGCAGTACTTC.

This clone was found many times. The rearrangement joins TRBV7-9 to TRBJ1-2; TRBD1 agrees at 9 bases. The trim removed 5 bases at V and 2 bases at J, leaving 6 bases unmatched. Looked up from germline, CDR1 is SEHNR and CDR2 is FQNEAQ (reference sequence). CDR3 length equals 15 residues. Written as DNA, the CDR3 is TGTGCCAGCAGCCATGGGACAGGGCTAAACTATGGCTACACCTTC. Residues: CASSHGTGLNYGYTF.

This clone was seen repeatedly, ten times or more. The rearrangement links TRBV6-1 to TRBJ1-2, with 7 bases identical to TRBD1. The germline gives CDR1 MNHNS, CDR2 SASEGT. CDR3 length: 14 amino acids. The junction had 5 bases not matched to a gene; V was cut back by 2 bases and J by 5 bases. The CDR3 protein is CASSEWAGGYGYTF. The CDR3, as DNA: TGTGCCAGCAGTGAATGGGCAGGGGGGTATGGCTACACCTTC.

This clone was recorded many times. CDR3 nucleotides: TGTGCCACCAGTGATCGGACAGCAGCTAGCACAGATACGCAGTATTTT. It translates to CATSDRTAASTDTQYF. The chain couples TRBV24-1 to TRBJ2-3, with D possibly TRBD1 on 6 matching bases. Germline values: CDR1 KGHDR, CDR2 SFDVKD. Deletions cut 3 bases from V and 0 bases from J, with 12 bases between. The CDR3 spans 16 residues.

This clone was observed many times. The chain is built from TRBV2 and TRBJ2-5; D not resolved. V lost 5 bases and J lost 5, with 12 bases in between. CDR1 and CDR2 (germline): SNHLY, FYNNEI. The length of the CDR3 is 13 residues. Written as DNA, the CDR3 is TGTGCCAGCAGTCGGACCCGGCAGGAGACCCAGTACTTC. It encodes CASSRTRQETQYF.

This clone came up many times. The V and J genes are TRBV30 and TRBJ1-1; D call uncertain. Germline CDR1 and CDR2: GTSNPN and SVGIG (reference sequence). Trimming took off 7 bases at V and 5 bases at J, with 20 bases between the two ends. This CDR3 has 14 amino acids. CDR3 region: CASQRVAGRTEAFF. CDR3 in DNA: TGTGCCTCCCAGAGGGTTGCGGGAAGGACTGAAGCTTTCTTT.

Notes on this clone: Being one base from a much bigger clone, this may be a read error. The chain couples TRBV6-1 to TRBJ1-1; D is possibly TRBD1 (6 bases). This CDR3 comprises 14 residues. Per germline, CDR1 MNHNS and CDR2 SASEGT. V was cut by 3 bases and J by 7 bases, with 15 bases left in between. CDR3 residues: CASSDPRGRIEAFF. The CDR3 DNA reads TGTGCCAGCAGTGATCCCCGGGGGCGGATTGAAGCTTTCTTT.

This clone has at least ten counts. The chain employs TRBV12-3 or TRBV12-4 and TRBJ2-3; D possibly matches TRBD1 or TRBD2 (5 bases each). There are 18 residues in the CDR3. V was cut by 2 bases and J by 3 bases, with 21 bases left in between. The CDR3 here is CASSLWYLGTMGTDTQYF. The CDR3 region has the DNA TGTGCCAGCAGTTTATGGTACTTGGGGACCATGGGGACAGATACGCAGTATTTT.

In this sample, this clone turned up many times. The V and J genes are TRBV2 and TRBJ2-7; D is uncertain. V was trimmed by 4 bases and J by 3 bases, leaving 4 bases between them. CDR1 and CDR2 from the germline V gene are SNHLY and FYNNEI. The CDR3 totals 11 residues. The CDR3 is CASSGNYEQYF. The CDR3 DNA is TGTGCCAGCAGTGGGAACTACGAGCAGTACTTC.

This clone was observed at least ten times. The chain employs TRBV20-1 and TRBJ2-1; 13 positions match TRBD2. The CDR3 is 16 residues long. Germline loops: CDR1 DFQATT, CDR2 SNEGSKA (reference sequence). V lost 0 bases to trimming and J lost 6 bases; unmatched junction nucleotides: 5. CDR3 loop: CSARDGTSGVFNEQFF. In DNA, the CDR3 is TGCAGTGCTAGAGATGGGACTAGCGGGGTTTTCAATGAGCAGTTCTTC.

The sample holds many counts of this clone. The rearrangement joins TRBV11-1 to TRBJ2-7; D possibly matches TRBD1 or TRBD2 (5 bases each). The length of the CDR3 is 13 residues. CDR1 and CDR2 from the germline V gene are SGHAT and FQDESV (reference sequence). Trimming shortened V by 5 bases and J by 8 bases, and 16 bases separated the two germline ends. The CDR3 DNA sequence: TGTGCCAGCAGCCCGGGACCTCCGAGGCAGCAGTACTTC. It encodes CASSPGPPRQQYF.